One sample yielded the 31 T cell receptor beta chains listed below, sequenced in a study of T cells in Graves' hyperthyroidism and ophthalmopathy. Amplified regions were TCR beta CDR3 sequences from RNA transcripts. Researchers ran a first-round RT-PCR on the TCR CDR3 using the HTBI primer set. Each CDR3 protein gets one entry after TCRdb re-called the multiplex PCR reads with MiXCR. Among more than 350,000 distinct CDR3 sequences, more than 12% were seen once, and the ten largest hold about 30%. Source material: blood. These receptors were taken from a woman in her twenties or thirties with Graves' hyperthyroidism.

There are a few counts of this clonotype. This rearrangement joins TRBV5-6 to TRBJ2-7, with D hard to call. Germline V gene lookup returns CDR1 SGHDT and CDR2 YYEEEE. The CDR3 consists of 14 residues. The germline V and J ends were trimmed by 2 bases and 0 bases, with 9 bases remaining between them. This chain's CDR3 is CASSFVISSYEQYF. CDR3 DNA: TGTGCCAGCAGCTTCGTTATTAGCTCCTACGAGCAGTACTTC.

In this sample, this clonotype turned up once. A much larger clone differs by one base, so this may be a read error. CDR3 DNA: TGTGCCAGCGGCTCGGGTAGCGGGAATTACGGGCAGTACTTC. Its translation: CASGSGSGNYGQYF. The rearrangement uses TRBV28 and TRBJ2-7, with 8 bases aligning to TRBD2. Germline loops: CDR1 MDHEN, CDR2 SYDVKM. This CDR3 has 14 amino acids.

This clonotype was detected ten times or more. The V call is TRBV18, the J call TRBJ2-1; D uncertain. This CDR3 is 13 amino acids long. Germline CDR1 reads KGHSH; CDR2 reads LQKENI. Trimming removed 1 base at V and 5 bases at J, with 6 bases between. Here the CDR3 DNA reads TGTGCCAGCTCACCACAACTGGACAATGAGCAGTTCTTC. This gives the protein CASSPQLDNEQFF.

V and J are TRBV6-5 and TRBJ2-1; D not resolved. The length of the CDR3 is 18 residues. Germline CDR1 reads MNHEY; CDR2 reads SVGAGI. Trimming removed 2 bases from V and 2 bases from J, with 19 bases in between. The CDR3 coding sequence is TGTGCCAGCAGTTACACCAACTGGGGTAGTGGGGCCTACAATGAGCAGTTCTTC. Translated, it gives CASSYTNWGSGAYNEQFF.

In this sample, this clonotype turned up a few times. The rearrangement uses TRBV7-6 and TRBJ2-7; D is unresolved. Germline CDR1 is SGHVS and CDR2 is FNYEAQ. CDR3 length: 12 amino acids. V dropped 1 base and J dropped 5 bases, with 6 bases sitting between them. The CDR3 spells CASSLGRDEQYF. The CDR3 bases are TGTGCCAGCAGCTTAGGAAGGGACGAGCAGTACTTC.

The table lists this clonotype with a few counts. The chain employs TRBV7-2 and TRBJ1-1; TRBD1 is a possible D gene (6 bases). The CDR3 contains 14 residues. Germline V gene sequence: CDR1 SGHTA, CDR2 FQGNSA. Trimming left V 5 bases short and J 0 bases short, with 10 bases between. CDR3 DNA: TGTGCCAGCAGCATCGACAGGCTGAACACTGAAGCTTTCTTT. Translating gives CASSIDRLNTEAFF. The complete variable domain, with remaining parts taken from reference TRBV7-2 and TRBJ1-1, reads GAGVSQSPSNKVTEKGKDVELRCDPISGHTALYWYRQSLGQGLEFLIYFQGNSAPDKSGLPSDRFSAERTGGSVSTLTIQRTQQEDSAVYLCASSIDRLNTEAFFGQGTRLTVV.

This clonotype was picked up a small number of times. This chain uses TRBV27 with TRBJ2-1; tentative D call: TRBD1 (5 bases). CDR1 is MNHEY and CDR2 is SMNVEV in the germline V gene (reference sequence). The CDR3 consists of 17 residues. Between the trimmed V and J ends, which lost 4 bases and 1 base, there was a span of 17 bases. DNA of the CDR3: TGTGCCAGCAGTTCCCGCTCCCAGGGCCCTTCCTACAATGAGCAGTTCTTC. Translating gives CASSSRSQGPSYNEQFF.

This clonotype was seen more than once but under ten times. The chain has TRBV20-1 and TRBJ2-2; no reliable D call. Between the trimmed V and J ends, which lost 3 bases and 9 bases, there was a span of 8 bases. Germline V gene data show CDR1 as DFQATT and CDR2 as SNEGSKA (reference sequence). The CDR3 length is 11 residues. The CDR3 coding sequence is TGCAGTGCTAGCATAGGAAGGGAGCTGTTTTTT. This encodes CSASIGRELFF.

Ten or more counts support this clonotype. The CDR3 region is CASSYIAGGSEQFF. In DNA form, the CDR3 reads TGCGCCAGCAGCTACATAGCGGGAGGAAGTGAGCAGTTCTTC. V and J are TRBV5-1 and TRBJ2-1; the match to TRBD2 covers 10 bases. This CDR3 comprises 14 residues. Trimming removed 3 bases from V and 9 bases from J; junction bases left unmatched: 6. Germline CDR1 reads SGHRS; CDR2 reads YFSETQ.

This clonotype was counted ten times or more. The chain has TRBV28 and TRBJ2-1, with 7 bases lining up with TRBD1. The CDR3 spans 19 residues. Trimming removed 1 base from V and 4 bases from J; junction bases left unmatched: 16. Germline V CDR1 and CDR2: MDHEN, SYDVKM. Here the CDR3 DNA reads TGTGCCAGCAGTTTATCCCTATTGACAGGGCTATCCCAATACAATGAGCAGTTCTTC. It translates to CASSLSLLTGLSQYNEQFF.

Many counts were recorded for this clonotype. The chain joins TRBV9 to TRBJ2-1; D possibly corresponds to TRBD2 (5 bases). Germline values: CDR1 SGDLS, CDR2 YYNGEE. CDR3 length equals 17 residues. The V end lost 1 base, the J end lost 0 bases, and 14 bases lay between the germline ends. In DNA form, the CDR3 reads TGTGCCAGCAGCGTATGGGCGGGCCAAAGCTCCTACAATGAGCAGTTCTTC. Translated, it gives CASSVWAGQSSYNEQFF.

V is TRBV5-1 and J is TRBJ2-3; 10 bases are a match to TRBD2. Germline-derived CDR1 and CDR2 are SGHRS and YFSETQ. V lost 7 bases, J lost 4 bases, and 9 bases stayed unmatched. This CDR3 spans 15 amino acids. Here the CDR3 DNA reads TGCGCCAGCGTTCTAGCGGGAGTCGGGGCAGATACGCAGTATTTT. The encoded protein is CASVLAGVGADTQYF. Based on the CDR3 plus reference TRBV5-1 and TRBJ2-3, the full variable domain is KAGVTQTPRYLIKTRGQQVTLSCSPISGHRSVSWYQQTPGQGLQFLFEYFSETQRNKGNFPGRFSGRQFSNSRSEMNVSTLELGDSALYLCASVLAGVGADTQYFGPGTRLTVL.

Notes on this clonotype: Just one base apart from a much larger clone, this may be a read error. The rearrangement joins TRBV28 to TRBJ1-1; no definite D call. CDR1 and CDR2 from the germline V gene are MDHEN and SYDVKM. The CDR3 has 18 residues. V gave up 5 bases and J gave up 4 bases, with 26 bases separating them. CDR3 loop: CASSTPFVSLTQATEAFF. The CDR3 bases are TGTGCCAGCAGTACCCCTTTTGTTAGTCTTACCCAGGCCACTGAAGCTTTCTTT.

The V and J genes are TRBV6-2 or TRBV6-3 and TRBJ1-5, with D unclear. Trimming took off 7 bases at V and 0 bases at J, with 22 bases between the two ends. Germline CDR1 reads MNHEY; CDR2 reads SVGEGT. This CDR3 spans 18 amino acids. The CDR3 loop reads CASTKTPRAIHSNQPQHF. The CDR3 region has the DNA TGTGCCAGCACCAAAACGCCAAGGGCTATACATAGCAATCAGCCCCAGCATTTT.

On this clonotype: This may be a read error: a much more frequent sequence differs by one nucleotide. This chain joins TRBV28 and TRBJ1-2; D is perhaps TRBD1 (6 bases). CDR3 size: 15 residues. Germline CDR1 reads MDHEN; CDR2 reads SYDVKM. The CDR3 bases are TGTACCAGCAGTTTCGACAGGAGAGCTAACTATGGCTACACCTTC. Translation gives CTSSFDRRANYGYTF.

This clonotype has ten or more counts. This rearrangement joins TRBV7-4 to TRBJ2-7; D is undetermined. V lost 1 base, J lost 0 bases, and 13 bases lay in between. Germline V gene lookup returns CDR1 SGHVT and CDR2 SQSDAQ. The CDR3 loop spans 16 amino acids. The CDR3 spells CASSLGGKVNSYEQYF. The CDR3 bases are TGTGCCAGCAGCTTAGGTGGGAAGGTTAACTCCTACGAGCAGTACTTC.

This clonotype showed up many times. The chain is built from TRBV12-3 or TRBV12-4 and TRBJ2-7, with D maybe TRBD1 (5 bases). The ends were cut back, 3 bases at V and 5 bases at J, with 11 bases in the middle. The CDR3 is 13 residues long. As DNA, the CDR3 is TGTGCCAGCAGTTTCGGCAGGGTCGACGAGCAGTACTTC. Protein sequence: CASSFGRVDEQYF.

This clonotype was observed many times. The chain has TRBV12-3 or TRBV12-4 and TRBJ2-1; weak D call: TRBD2 (6 bases). The V end lost 7 bases, the J end lost 2 bases, and 12 bases lay between the germline ends. The CDR3 totals 14 residues. The CDR3 here is CASTRDRTYNEQFF. The DNA for the CDR3 is TGTGCCAGCACGCGGGATAGGACCTACAATGAGCAGTTCTTC.

This clonotype was recorded at least ten times. V usage is TRBV7-3 and J usage is TRBJ2-7, with 14 bases lining up with TRBD2. This CDR3 contains 16 residues. The germline V gene has CDR1 SGHTA and CDR2 FQGTGA. V lost 5 bases to trimming and J lost 5 bases; unmatched junction nucleotides: 8. The CDR3 DNA is TGTGCCAGCAGCGATCCGGGACTAGCGGGAGCCAACGAGCAGTACTTC. Its protein is CASSDPGLAGANEQYF.

This clonotype was detected only a few times. The chain recombines TRBV5-1 with TRBJ2-1; no firm D call. V was trimmed by 5 bases and J by 1 base, leaving 13 bases between them. Per germline, CDR1 SGHRS and CDR2 YFSETQ. There are 15 residues in the CDR3. CDR3: CASRQLTESYNEQFF. DNA for the CDR3: TGCGCCAGCAGGCAACTGACGGAGTCCTACAATGAGCAGTTCTTC.

This clonotype was observed a handful of times. CDR3 amino acids: CAWGDSYQPQHF. The CDR3, as DNA: TGTGCCTGGGGTGACAGTTATCAGCCCCAGCATTTT. The J gene is TRBJ1-5, the V gene TRBV30; tentatively, D is TRBD1 (5 bases). Trimming shortened V by 5 bases and J by 5 bases, and 10 bases separated the two germline ends. This CDR3 has 12 residues. Germline CDR1 GTSNPN, CDR2 SVGIG (reference sequence).

This clonotype turned up a few times. The chain has TRBV4-1 and TRBJ2-3; perhaps TRBD2 as D (6 bases). The V end lost 6 bases, the J end lost 3 bases, and 22 bases lay between the germline ends. CDR3 length equals 17 residues. The germline CDR1 and CDR2 sequences are MGHRA and YSYEKL. CDR3 amino acids: CASRYSKDRLATDTQYF. CDR3 in DNA: TGCGCCAGCAGGTACTCAAAAGACCGCCTAGCGACAGATACGCAGTATTTT.

As to this clonotype: The germline gene is not matched at one end of the junction; a read error may be the cause. The gene calls are TRBV20-1 and TRBJ2-1, with 15 bases matching TRBD2. The CDR3 has 15 residues. Germline CDR1 is DFQATT and CDR2 is SNEGSKA (reference sequence). CDR3 nucleotides: TGCAGTGCTAGGGGACTAGCGGGAGGATACAATGACCAGTTCTTC. It codes for CSARGLAGGYNDQFF.

The chain couples TRBV10-1 to TRBJ2-3; the D gene is possibly TRBD2 (6 bases). The V end lost 3 bases, the J end lost 2 bases, and 9 bases lay between the germline ends. CDR1 is WNHNN, CDR2 SYGVQD, per germline (reference sequence). This CDR3 spans 14 amino acids. As DNA, the CDR3 is TGCGCCAGCAGTGACTGGGGGGTCACAGATACGCAGTATTTT. Amino acids: CASSDWGVTDTQYF.

The chain recombines TRBV19 with TRBJ1-1, with D tentatively TRBD1 (5 bases). V lost 5 bases and J lost 0, with 16 bases in between. Germline V CDR1 and CDR2: LNHDA, SQIVND (reference sequence). The length of the CDR3 is 16 residues. This chain's CDR3 is CASSLSGTGLNTEAFF. The CDR3 DNA reads TGTGCCAGTAGTTTATCCGGGACGGGTTTGAACACTGAAGCTTTCTTT.

Ten or more counts support this clonotype. The rearrangement joins TRBV7-2 to TRBJ1-1; D is perhaps TRBD1 (5 bases). The CDR3 runs to 14 residues. From germline, CDR1 is SGHTA and CDR2 FQGNSA. V was shortened by 5 bases and J by 2 bases, with 12 bases between the two germline ends. CDR3 sequence reads: CASSARQPNTEAFF. The DNA for the CDR3 is TGTGCCAGCAGCGCCCGACAGCCTAACACTGAAGCTTTCTTT.

This clonotype was observed a few times. Just one base apart from a much larger clone, this may be a read error. The chain employs TRBV7-9 and TRBJ2-7, with no clear D. The germline gives CDR1 SEHNR, CDR2 FQNEAQ (reference sequence). The CDR3 consists of 16 residues. Trimming took 8 bases from V and 4 from J, leaving 24 bases between them. CDR3 sequence reads: CASGEWRARLIYEQYF. DNA of the CDR3: TGTGCCAGCGGCGAGTGGCGCGCGAGGCTAATTTACGAGCAGTACTTC.

This clonotype has more than one count but fewer than ten. The rearrangement joins TRBV24-1 to TRBJ2-7; TRBD1 matches 7 bases. CDR3 size: 15 residues. V was pared by 2 bases and J by 3 bases, with 6 bases of the junction left unmatched. Germline V CDR1 and CDR2: KGHDR, SFDVKD. This chain's CDR3 is CATSDSGTESYEQYF. DNA of the CDR3: TGTGCCACCAGTGATTCCGGGACAGAAAGCTACGAGCAGTACTTC.

The chain combines TRBV9 with TRBJ2-1; possibly TRBD1 for D (5 bases). V gave up 2 bases and J gave up 4 bases, with 13 bases separating them. The length of the CDR3 is 15 residues. The V gene's germline CDR1 is SGDLS and CDR2 YYNGEE. Written as DNA, the CDR3 is TGTGCCAGCAGCGTGGGGTGGGGCTTATACAATGAGCAGTTCTTC. Protein sequence: CASSVGWGLYNEQFF.

This clonotype was observed many times. The rearrangement joins TRBV3-1 to TRBJ2-6; unclear D gene. In germline, CDR1 is LGHDT, CDR2 YNNKEL (reference sequence). The CDR3 has 12 residues. Trimming stripped 6 bases from V and 3 bases from J, with 3 bases between. The CDR3 region has the DNA TGTGCCAGCAGAGATGGGGCCAACGTCCTGACTTTC. Protein product: CASRDGANVLTF.

This clonotype was detected many times. This sequence joins TRBV12-3 or TRBV12-4 and TRBJ2-7; 7 bases are shared with TRBD2. J gave up 7 bases and V 3 bases, and 15 bases lay outside the gene matches. This CDR3 comprises 16 residues. CDR3 amino acids: CASSLLRLAESEEQYF. Here the CDR3 DNA reads TGTGCCAGCAGTTTGCTCAGGCTAGCGGAATCTGAGGAGCAGTACTTC.